The present entry profiles one T cell receptor beta chain with its context. The data stem from a study of blood T cell repertoires in COVID-19. V dropped 3 bases and J dropped 6; count of bases not matched to a gene: 5. Per germline, CDR1 SGHTS and CDR2 YDEGEE. This CDR3 region has 13 residues. Per the authors' pipeline: Reference gene primer amplification gave nucleated cell count estimates. Profiling relied on immunoSEQ multiplex PCR, and the TCRdb table lists in-frame clones only, not all of them. V, J and clone size are taken as reported in that table, and D and trimming were inferred from the DNA itself. The data show 90,000 to 95,000 clones, around 88% seen once.

Material for sequencing was peripheral blood. The receptor was derived from a woman in her seventies with acute or convalescent COVID-19. V gene TRBV5-8 combines with J gene TRBJ2-5, with 7 positions matching TRBD2. CDR3 bases: TGTGCCAGCAGCTGGACTAGTGACAAGACCCAGTACTTC. It yields the protein CASSWTSDKTQYF. The variable domain in full, completed from reference TRBV5-8 and TRBJ2-5, reads EAGVTQSPTHLIKTRGQQATLRCSPISGHTSVYWYQQALGLGLQFLLWYDEGEERNRGNFPPRFSGRQFPNYSSELNVNALELEDSALYLCASSWTSDKTQYFGPGTRLLVL.